This T cell receptor (beta chain) was captured by sequencing in a study of blood T cell repertoires in COVID-19 (dated by TCRdb to 2018 to 2021). Context from the whole study: Collaborator samples came from the United States, Italy and Spain and covered acute and convalescent phases of COVID-19. Samples came from the ongoing ImmuneRACE study (first 160 participants) plus 1,254 subjects from 6 global collaborators. Subjects who had been exposed to COVID-19, were actively infected with it, or had recovered from it provided the deeply sampled blood TCRbeta repertoires that made up the dataset. A de-identified subject ID, COVID-19 status, age in years and sex were almost always included in the sample metadata. The prospective study material was composed of cDNA or gDNA derived from T cells, B-cell-depleted T cells, or PBMCs. A freely available public database, intended as a resource for researchers studying the immune response to SARS-CoV-2, is where the repertoires were released. HLA class I and class II types, where available, came from metadata supplied by the sample provider rather than from assay-based typing.

TCRbeta CDR3 regions were amplified from genomic DNA using the immunoSEQ Assay, a bias-controlled multiplex PCR. Processing in the source paper ran as follows. The number of nucleated cells in each sample was estimated from the amplification of reference gene primers within the assay. To quantify the absolute abundance of each unique TCRbeta CDR3 rearrangement, sequence reads were collapsed and filtered. For each sample, productive Simpson clonality was calculated as the square root of Simpson's diversity index over productive rearrangements. This immuneACCESS table, as held by TCRdb, lists in-frame sequences with V and J called but not all clones. Of the missing ones, under half trace to an unresolved V gene in checked studies; the others have no known cause. That table supplies the V and J calls and clone size; D and trimming were determined from the DNA. In all, the sample holds 110,000 to 150,000 clones, and 65% to 90% of those were seen once. The ten largest clones capture roughly 2.9% of the sample.

To note about this clone: The antigen it recognizes is unknown. Base qualities are missing; no much larger clone stands one base away.

V has 5 bases trimmed and J has 7 bases trimmed; junction bases matching no gene number 4. CDR1 and CDR2 were assigned from the germline V gene (reference sequence) as SEHNR and FQNEAQ. From its cysteine to its phenylalanine, the CDR3 spans 13 amino acids. Just CDR3 DNA is preserved here, 39 bases in frame from base 1. What the research found in general, with its limitations: Clinical and demographic metadata were provided uncurated, with the amount varying by source and participant.

Each collaborating institution followed its own protocols to collect whole blood in K2EDTA tubes. For TCRbeta analysis, collaborators shipped samples in one of three forms: frozen whole blood, isolated PBMCs, or DNA extracted from either of those sample types. Recombination linked TRBV7-9 to TRBJ1-5; 8 bases in the junction line up with TRBD1. The sample comprised peripheral blood. The source is a man aged 45-65 years with acute or convalescent COVID-19. The CDR3 protein sequence reads: CASSATGGQPQHF. The sequence in DNA is TGTGCCAGCAGCGCAACAGGGGGGCAGCCCCAGCATTTT. With the portions outside the CDR3 filled from the reference TRBV7-9 and TRBJ1-5 genes, the complete variable region becomes DTGVSQNPRHKITKRGQNVTFRCDPISEHNRLYWYRQTLGQGPEFLTYFQNEAQLEKSRLLSDRFSAERPKGSFSTLEIQRTEQGDSAMYLCASSATGGQPQHFGDGTRLSIL.